The 5 T cell receptor beta chains given below trace back to one sample, sequenced in a study of CD39 and CD103 CD8 tumor-infiltrating T cells. Produced via immunoSEQ multiplex PCR; TCRdb's table is partial and in-frame only. The sample includes over 15,000 clones, approximately 90% seen only once; the top ten take 3.5% to 5%. Sequencing was carried out using CD8+ T cells sorted from blood. Sample subset: total memory CD8 T cells (CD45RA-CCR7+/-) from blood or uninvolved lymph node. These receptors all stem from a human donor with head and neck squamous cell carcinoma.

The chain combines TRBV2 with TRBJ1-1, with TRBD1 identical over 8 bases. The CDR3 length is 16 residues. Per germline, CDR1 SNHLY and CDR2 FYNNEI. V was pared by 6 bases and J by 4 bases, with 13 bases of the junction left unmatched. The CDR3 DNA reads as TGTGCCAGCAGGCGTCCCGGGACAGGCCACACCACTGAAGCTTTCTTT. Protein product: CASRRPGTGHTTEAFF.

CDR3 amino acids: CASSLTTAGGHNEQFF. In DNA form, the CDR3 reads TGTGCCAGCAGCTTAACAACAGCGGGGGGCCACAATGAGCAGTTCTTC. V is TRBV7-3 and J is TRBJ2-1, with 9 bases aligning to TRBD2. In germline, CDR1 is SGHTA, CDR2 FQGTGA. The CDR3 extends over 16 amino acids. V was clipped by 0 bases and J by 5 bases; unmatched bases: 5.

The chain uses TRBV5-1 and TRBJ1-6, with 9 bases matching TRBD1. Germline lookup yields CDR1 SGHRS and CDR2 YFSETQ. V lost 7 bases, J lost 7 bases, and 3 bases stayed unmatched. The CDR3 extends over 13 amino acids. The CDR3 sequence is CASGTGPNSPLHF. The CDR3 DNA reads TGCGCCAGCGGGACAGGGCCAAATTCACCCCTCCACTTT.

V is TRBV27 and J is TRBJ2-1; no clear D gene. V lost 2 bases and J 6 bases, leaving 11 bases between the germline ends. This CDR3 region has 14 residues. Germline CDR1 reads MNHEY; CDR2 reads SMNVEV (reference sequence). The CDR3: CASSLNGAFNEQFF. The CDR3 bases are TGTGCCAGCAGTTTAAACGGAGCCTTCAATGAGCAGTTCTTC.

J is TRBJ2-7 and V is TRBV27; TRBD1 aligns across 9 bases. V lost 4 bases and J lost 3; bases outside the gene matches: 7. CDR1 is MNHEY and CDR2 is SMNVEV in the germline V gene (reference sequence). This CDR3 comprises 15 residues. CDR3 in DNA: TGTGCCAGCAGTTCCGAGGGACAGGGATTCTACGAGCAGTACTTC. This gives the protein CASSSEGQGFYEQYF.